This T cell receptor (beta chain) was observed in a study of OX40 agonist ivuxolimab in advanced cancers. Whole-study context: Across the patients, intravenous ivuxolimab was delivered every 2 weeks at 0.01 to 10 mg/kg. Study outcomes and limitations: Some nonresponders likewise displayed low normalized T-cell clonal expansion.

A word on this clone: The antigen is unknown.

Generated by immunoSEQ multiplex PCR, the TCRdb table keeps only in-frame clones and is missing some. The sample carries tens of thousands of clones, roughly nine tenths recorded once. The sequence was obtained from an adult with an advanced solid tumor such as melanoma, head and neck, liver or kidney cancer. The material was CD4+ or CD8+ T cells sorted from blood, obtained in a trial of the OX40 agonist ivuxolimab.

The CDR3 nucleotides read TGTGCCAGCAGCGCGGGGACAGCCAACACTGAAGCTTTCTTT. Translating it yields CASSAGTANTEAFF. This chain uses TRBV9 with TRBJ1-1; 7 bases fit TRBD1. The CDR3 consists of 14 residues. J lost 2 bases, V lost 3 bases, and 4 bases had no gene match. CDR1 is SGDLS and CDR2 is YYNGEE in the germline V gene. The full variable domain, in which reference TRBV9 and TRBJ1-1 provide the parts outside the CDR3, is DSGVTQTPKHLITATGQRVTLRCSPRSGDLSVYWYQQSLDQGLQFLIQYYNGEERAKGNILERFSAQQFPDLHSELNLSSLELGDSALYFCASSAGTANTEAFFGQGTRLTVV.